The present entry profiles one T cell receptor beta chain with its context. Its antigen is unidentified. The record originates from a study of cytomegalovirus exposure and HLA in healthy donors. Study-level results: That first-cohort TCR clusters tended to co-occur in the 95 to 150 validation repertoires was found in a later analysis.

The donors were in the roughly 130-subject validation cohort; that cohort was separate from the roughly 700-subject first cohort. Germline assignment: CDR1 SGHVS and CDR2 FNYEAQ. This CDR3 comprises 12 residues. Trimming stripped 1 base from V and 9 bases from J, with 9 bases between. The protocol was immunoSEQ multiplex PCR, while the TCRdb copy is restricted to in-frame clones and leaves out a portion. The sample includes roughly 330,000 clones, roughly nine tenths of them seen just once. This sequence joins TRBV7-6 and TRBJ2-5; D not certain. The TCR was taken from a woman younger than 45 in good health and CMV-seropositive. Sequences were obtained from PBMCs. Written as DNA, the CDR3 is TGTGCCAGCAGCTTAGACCAGGCGGCCCAGTACTTC. Residues: CASSLDQAAQYF.